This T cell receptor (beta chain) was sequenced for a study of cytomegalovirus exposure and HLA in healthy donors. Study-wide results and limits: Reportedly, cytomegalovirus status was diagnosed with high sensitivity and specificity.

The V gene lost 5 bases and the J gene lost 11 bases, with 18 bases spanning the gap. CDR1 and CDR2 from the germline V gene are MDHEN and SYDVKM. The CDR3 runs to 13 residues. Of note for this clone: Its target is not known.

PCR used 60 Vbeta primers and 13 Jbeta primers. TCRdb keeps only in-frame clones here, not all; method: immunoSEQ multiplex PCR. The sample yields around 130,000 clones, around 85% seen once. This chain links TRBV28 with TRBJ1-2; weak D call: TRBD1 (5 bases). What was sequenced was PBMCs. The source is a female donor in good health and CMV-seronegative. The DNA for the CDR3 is TGTGCCAGCAGTCTGACAACTAAGGGGAGGTACACCTTC. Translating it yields CASSLTTKGRYTF.